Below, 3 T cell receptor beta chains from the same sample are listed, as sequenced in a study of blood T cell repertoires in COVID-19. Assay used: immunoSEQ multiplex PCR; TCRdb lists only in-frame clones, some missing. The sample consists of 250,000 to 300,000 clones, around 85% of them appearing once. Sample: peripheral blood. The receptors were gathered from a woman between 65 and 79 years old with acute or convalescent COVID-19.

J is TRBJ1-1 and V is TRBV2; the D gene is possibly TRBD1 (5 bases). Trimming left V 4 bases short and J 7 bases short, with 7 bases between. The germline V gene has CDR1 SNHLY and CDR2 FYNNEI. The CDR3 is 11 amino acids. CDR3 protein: CASSGGGEAFF. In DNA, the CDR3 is TGTGCCAGCAGTGGGGGGGGTGAAGCTTTCTTT.

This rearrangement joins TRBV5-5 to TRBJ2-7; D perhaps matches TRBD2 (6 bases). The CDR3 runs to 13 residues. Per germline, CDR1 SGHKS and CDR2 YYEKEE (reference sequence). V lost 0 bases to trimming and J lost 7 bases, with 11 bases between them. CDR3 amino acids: CASSLDSAGEQYF. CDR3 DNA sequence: TGTGCCAGCAGCTTGGACAGTGCGGGGGAGCAGTACTTC.

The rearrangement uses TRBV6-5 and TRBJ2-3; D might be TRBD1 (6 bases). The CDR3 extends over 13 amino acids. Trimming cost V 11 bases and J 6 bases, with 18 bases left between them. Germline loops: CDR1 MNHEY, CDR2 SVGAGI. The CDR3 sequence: CAASGQPVDTQYF. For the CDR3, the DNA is TGTGCCGCTTCCGGACAGCCGGTGGATACGCAGTATTTT.